This TCR beta chain emerged from a study of vaccination effects on CD4 cells after COVID-19. CD4+ T cell isolation took place after 10 days of culture. Vaccination of participants consisted of two doses of either the BNT162b2 or mRNA-1273 vaccine. With V trimmed by 3 bases and J by 9 bases, 12 bases remained unmatched. Germline V CDR1 and CDR2: LGHDT, YNNKEL (reference sequence). The CDR3 spans 16 residues. Concerning this clone itself: What it recognizes is unknown.

TCRdb keeps only in-frame clones here, not all; method: immunoSEQ multiplex PCR. The table includes 40,000 to 50,000 clones, 65% to 80% detected once. This sequence originates from a human donor who received a COVID-19 vaccine. The chain uses TRBV3-1 (or the pseudogene TRBV3-2) and TRBJ2-1, with TRBD2 matching over 9 bases. The source material was CD4+ T cells from PBMCs cultured without peptide, sampled after COVID-19 vaccination. The CDR3 DNA follows: TGTGCCAGCAGCCATAGGGCGGGAGGGCTACGGGGTGAGCAGTTCTTC. Amino acid sequence: CASSHRAGGLRGEQFF.